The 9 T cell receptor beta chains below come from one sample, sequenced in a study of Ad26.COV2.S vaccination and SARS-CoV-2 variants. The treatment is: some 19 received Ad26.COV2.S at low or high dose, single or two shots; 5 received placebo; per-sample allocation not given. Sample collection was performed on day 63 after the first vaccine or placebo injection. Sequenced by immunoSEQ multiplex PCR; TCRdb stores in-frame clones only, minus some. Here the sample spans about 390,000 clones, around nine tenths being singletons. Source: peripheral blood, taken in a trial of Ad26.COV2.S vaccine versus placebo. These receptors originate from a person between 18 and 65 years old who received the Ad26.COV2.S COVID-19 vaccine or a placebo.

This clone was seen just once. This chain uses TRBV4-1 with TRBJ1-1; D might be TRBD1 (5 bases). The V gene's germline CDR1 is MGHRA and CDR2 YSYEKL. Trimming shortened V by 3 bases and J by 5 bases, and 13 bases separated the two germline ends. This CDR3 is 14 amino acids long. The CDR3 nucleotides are TGCGCCAGCAGCCAGCAAGAGGGGCTTACTGAAGCTTTCTTT. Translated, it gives CASSQQEGLTEAFF.

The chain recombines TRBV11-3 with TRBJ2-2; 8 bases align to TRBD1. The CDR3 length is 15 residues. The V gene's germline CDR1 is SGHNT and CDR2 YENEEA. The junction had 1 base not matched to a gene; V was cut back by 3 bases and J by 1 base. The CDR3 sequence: CASSFGQGNTGELFF. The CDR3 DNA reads TGTGCCAGCAGCTTCGGACAGGGGAACACCGGGGAGCTGTTTTTT.

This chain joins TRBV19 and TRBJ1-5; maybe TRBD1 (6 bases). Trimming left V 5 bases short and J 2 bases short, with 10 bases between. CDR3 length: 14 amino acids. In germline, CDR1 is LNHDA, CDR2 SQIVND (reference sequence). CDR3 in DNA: TGTGCCAGTAGTCTACAGGGAGGCAATCAGCCCCAGCATTTT. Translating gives CASSLQGGNQPQHF.

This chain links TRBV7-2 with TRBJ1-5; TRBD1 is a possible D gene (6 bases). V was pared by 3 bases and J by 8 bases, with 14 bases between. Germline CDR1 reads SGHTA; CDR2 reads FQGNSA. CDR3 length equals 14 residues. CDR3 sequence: CASSFGGGREPQHF. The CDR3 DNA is TGTGCCAGCAGCTTTGGCGGGGGCCGGGAGCCCCAGCATTTT.

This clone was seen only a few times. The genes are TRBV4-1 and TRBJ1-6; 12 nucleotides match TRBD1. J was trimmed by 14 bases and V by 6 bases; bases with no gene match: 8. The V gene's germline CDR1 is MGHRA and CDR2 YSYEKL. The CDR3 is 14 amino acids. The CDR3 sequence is CASRAGTGGSALHF. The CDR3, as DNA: TGCGCCAGCAGGGCCGGGACAGGGGGCTCGGCCCTCCACTTT.

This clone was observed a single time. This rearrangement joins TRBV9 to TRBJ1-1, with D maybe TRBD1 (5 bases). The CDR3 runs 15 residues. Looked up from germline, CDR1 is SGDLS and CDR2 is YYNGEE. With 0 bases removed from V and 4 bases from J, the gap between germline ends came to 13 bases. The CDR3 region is CASSVGPGEGTEAFF. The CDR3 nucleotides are TGTGCCAGCAGCGTAGGCCCGGGGGAGGGCACTGAAGCTTTCTTT.

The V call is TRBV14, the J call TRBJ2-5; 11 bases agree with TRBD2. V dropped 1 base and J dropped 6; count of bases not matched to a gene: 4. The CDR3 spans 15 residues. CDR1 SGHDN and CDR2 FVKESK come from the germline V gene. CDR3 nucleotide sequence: TGTGCCAGCAGCCAAGGTTCGACTAGCGGGAAGACCCAGTACTTC. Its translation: CASSQGSTSGKTQYF.

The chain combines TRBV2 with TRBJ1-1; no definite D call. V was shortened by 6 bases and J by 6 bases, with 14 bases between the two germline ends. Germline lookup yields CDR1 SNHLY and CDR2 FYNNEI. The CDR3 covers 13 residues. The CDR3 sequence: CASSRELISEAFF. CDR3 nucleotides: TGTGCCAGCAGCCGGGAACTGATTTCTGAAGCTTTCTTT.

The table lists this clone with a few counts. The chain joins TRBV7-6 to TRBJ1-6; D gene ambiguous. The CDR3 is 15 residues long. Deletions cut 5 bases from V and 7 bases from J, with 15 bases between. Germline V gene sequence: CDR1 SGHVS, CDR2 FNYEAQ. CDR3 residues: CASSKSDELNSPLHF. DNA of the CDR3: TGTGCCAGCAGCAAGTCAGATGAGCTGAATTCACCCCTCCACTTT.